This is a list of T cell receptor beta chains from one sample in a study of Graves' ophthalmopathy and Graves' hyperthyroidism. In TCRdb, the multiplex PCR reads were re-called with MiXCR into one record per CDR3 protein. The repertoire consists of roughly 350,000 distinct CDR3 sequences, with about 18% occurring once and the leading ten covering 2.4%. Sequencing was carried out using peripheral blood. The receptors come from an adult woman with stable Graves' hyperthyroidism. Both conserved end residues are part of each CDR3. D genes are given only for firm matches. Clone size is given for some rows only: seen once, a few or many times, or a class if the clone is expanded.

J gene	clone size	D gene	V gene	CDR3 protein	CDR3 DNA
TRBJ2-7	once	.	TRBV7-8	CASSPTKGASYEQYF	TGTGCCAGCAGCCCGACAAAGGGAGCCTCCTACGAGCAGTACTTC
TRBJ2-6	few	.	TRBV9	CASSVVGSGSGANVLTF	TGTGCCAGCAGCGTAGTAGGGAGCGGCTCTGGGGCCAACGTCCTGACTTTC
TRBJ2-4	many	.	TRBV12-3/TRBV12-4	CASSPPLSSGRSKNIQYF	TGTGCCAGCAGTCCCCCACTTTCCTCGGGGCGGAGTAAAAACATTCAGTACTTC
TRBJ1-1	.	.	TRBV4-2	CASSQEGSGAAARKTEAFF	TGTGCCAGCAGCCAAGAAGGTTCCGGGGCCGCCGCGCGGAAGACTGAAGCTTTCTTT
TRBJ1-2	.	TRBD1	TRBV6-1	CASRTIRTGPNYGYTF	TGTGCCAGCAGAACTATACGGACAGGTCCAAACTATGGCTACACCTTC
TRBJ2-5	many	.	TRBV20-1	CSARGETQYF	TGCAGTGCTAGAGGGGAGACCCAGTACTTC
TRBJ2-2	few	.	TRBV11-2	CASSSEFRITSTGELFF	TGTGCCAGCAGCTCAGAGTTTAGGATCACTAGCACCGGGGAGCTGTTTTTT
TRBJ2-2	many	.	TRBV13	CASSFPLPNTGELFF	TGTGCCAGCAGCTTCCCTCTCCCAAACACCGGGGAGCTGTTTTTT
TRBJ1-1	few	.	TRBV18	CASSPAQGLNTEAFF	TGTGCCAGCTCACCGGCACAGGGCCTGAACACTGAAGCTTTCTTT
TRBJ1-5	many	TRBD1	TRBV19	CASSVPYKDRANSNQPQHF	TGTGCCAGTAGTGTACCGTACAAGGACAGGGCTAATAGCAATCAGCCCCAGCATTTT
TRBJ1-1	many	TRBD1	TRBV15	CATSGGTGGNTEAFF	TGTGCCACCAGCGGGGGGACAGGTGGGAACACTGAAGCTTTCTTT
TRBJ2-7	.	.	TRBV28	CASSPTHYEQYF	TGTGCCAGCAGTCCGACTCACTACGAGCAGTACTTC